The entry below gives a single TCR beta chain sequence along with its context. The target antigen is unknown. Measured with immunoSEQ multiplex PCR; TCRdb has only the in-frame clones, and not every one. Here the sample spans approximately 31,000 clones, roughly 92% being singletons. This entry belongs to a study of T cells in localized non-small cell lung cancer. Whole-study findings and limits: Prolonged overall survival went with higher T cell density in the blood.

Trimming removed 4 bases from V and 1 base from J; junction bases left unmatched: 3. The CDR3 runs 14 residues. Germline V gives CDR1 ENHRY, CDR2 SYGVKD. V usage is TRBV10-3 and J usage is TRBJ2-7, with 8 bases lining up with TRBD1. The specimen comprised peripheral blood, sampled before any cancer treatment. The sequence was collected from a woman aged 35-75 years with stage I lung adenocarcinoma. Here the CDR3 DNA reads TGTGCCATCAGTGTGGGGACAGGTTCCTACGAGCAGTACTTC. Its translation: CAISVGTGSYEQYF.